This TCR beta chain is drawn from a study of low-dose radiotherapy and immunotherapy resistance in tumors (dated by TCRdb to 2022 to 2024). For the study in its entirety: Cohort 1 received 0.5 Gy per fraction every 2 weeks, with a prescribed total PTV dose of 6.5 Gy. Cohort 2 received 1 Gy per fraction every two weeks, with a total of 13 Gy over 26 weeks. Patients were given nivolumab as a 240 mg flat dose every two weeks and ipilimumab at 1 mg/kg every six weeks, with both drugs delivered intravenously. Intravenous cyclophosphamide at 200 mg/m2 was administered every two weeks, one day ahead of each radiation and immunotherapy administration. Starting on cycle 1 day 1, patients took 300 mg of aspirin by mouth once a day for four cycles. Trial participants were not randomized into treatment groups. The translational analysis covered eight patients: three from the first dose cohort and the first five from the second dose cohort.

The time point label, read with the paper, signifies: before trial treatment. Donors were enrolled in RACIN, a single-arm phase I dose-escalation trial combining nivolumab, ipilimumab, aspirin, low-dose cyclophosphamide and low-dose radiotherapy. Patients were eligible if they had advanced solid tumors that were TIL-negative. There are many counts of this clonotype. No cognate antigen has been identified for it. Base quality data are lacking; no much larger clone is found one base away. Superscript III and a set of TRAV- and TRBV-specific primers were used to synthesize first-strand cDNA, so that both TCRalpha and TCRbeta chains were covered. TCRs were amplified with Phusion for about 20 PCR cycles using a constant-region primer together with the adapter attached to the V primers. The MessageAmp II aRNA Amplification Kit was used to amplify the isolated mRNA, with in vitro transcription run for 16 hours at 37 degrees C. The Dynabeads mRNA DIRECT Purification Kit was used to isolate mRNA for TCR sequencing. Indexed Illumina adapters were added in a second Phusion PCR of approximately 25 cycles, after which AMPure XP beads were used to purify the products. Deep sequencing of the TCRalpha and TCRbeta libraries was carried out on an Illumina MiniSeq instrument. The paper's processing steps were these. Using custom Perl scripts, TCR sequences that encoded the same protein were pooled, out-of-frame sequences were dropped, and the abundance of each clonotype was calculated. TCR sequences supported by only a single read were excluded from analysis. Repertoire metrics included Shannon entropy, Gini index, clonality, richness, and frequency of TCRs shared between repertoires. TCRdb reprocessing: public reads trimmed at Q25 with fastp, clones called with MiXCR, in-frame beta chains kept. Each CDR3 protein appears once, grouped with its most common genes and DNA. The V and J calls here are based on TCRdb, not the publication. For this sample the table gives tens of thousands of distinct CDR3 sequences, of which under 10% were detected only once. Together, the top ten hold under 1.1% of the sample.

As encoded in the germline V gene, CDR1 is SNHLY while CDR2 is FYNNEI. Trimming costs V 7 bases and J 4 bases, and their ends lie 11 bases apart. The CDR3 spans 13 residues, from the cysteine through the phenylalanine. Only the CDR3 region is kept as DNA, spanning 39 bases read in frame from base 1. This receptor was identified in a male donor with prostate cancer. The source was PBMCs, collected before treatment. The chain employs TRBV2 and TRBJ1-5, with an unclear D gene assignment. The CDR3: CASKGLGNQPQHF. At the DNA level, the sequence is TGTGCCAGCAAAGGGCTTGGTAATCAGCCCCAGCATTTT.